This TCR beta chain was profiled in a study of cytomegalovirus exposure and HLA in healthy donors. Study results and limitations: For cytomegalovirus status, the classifier reportedly gave diagnoses with high specificity and sensitivity. In a later analysis, about 17,000 TCR beta sequences were associated with HLA alleles at 0.05 false discovery rate. In a later analysis, TCR beta V- and J-gene trimming was associated with a missense DCLRE1C variant. Reportedly, a later analysis found an Asian-associated ancestry cluster had fewer N-insertions than the approximately 700-donor mean.

This CDR3 comprises 14 residues. Germline V gives CDR1 MGHDK, CDR2 SYGVNS. The germline V and J ends were trimmed by 3 bases and 0 bases, with 6 bases remaining between them. The table lists this clone with a count of one. Its antigen is as yet unknown. It was with 60 Vbeta and 13 Jbeta primers that the PCR ran. The protocol was immunoSEQ multiplex PCR, while the TCRdb copy is restricted to in-frame clones and leaves out a portion. This table holds roughly 150,000 clones, almost 80% found once. This chain connects TRBV25-1 to TRBJ1-5; D not resolved. This clonotype was sampled from a man between 18 and 35 years old in good health and CMV-seropositive. Specimen: PBMCs. This CDR3 is CASSEGGSNQPQHF. In nucleotides, the CDR3 is TGTGCCAGCAGTGAGGGAGGTAGCAATCAGCCCCAGCATTTT.